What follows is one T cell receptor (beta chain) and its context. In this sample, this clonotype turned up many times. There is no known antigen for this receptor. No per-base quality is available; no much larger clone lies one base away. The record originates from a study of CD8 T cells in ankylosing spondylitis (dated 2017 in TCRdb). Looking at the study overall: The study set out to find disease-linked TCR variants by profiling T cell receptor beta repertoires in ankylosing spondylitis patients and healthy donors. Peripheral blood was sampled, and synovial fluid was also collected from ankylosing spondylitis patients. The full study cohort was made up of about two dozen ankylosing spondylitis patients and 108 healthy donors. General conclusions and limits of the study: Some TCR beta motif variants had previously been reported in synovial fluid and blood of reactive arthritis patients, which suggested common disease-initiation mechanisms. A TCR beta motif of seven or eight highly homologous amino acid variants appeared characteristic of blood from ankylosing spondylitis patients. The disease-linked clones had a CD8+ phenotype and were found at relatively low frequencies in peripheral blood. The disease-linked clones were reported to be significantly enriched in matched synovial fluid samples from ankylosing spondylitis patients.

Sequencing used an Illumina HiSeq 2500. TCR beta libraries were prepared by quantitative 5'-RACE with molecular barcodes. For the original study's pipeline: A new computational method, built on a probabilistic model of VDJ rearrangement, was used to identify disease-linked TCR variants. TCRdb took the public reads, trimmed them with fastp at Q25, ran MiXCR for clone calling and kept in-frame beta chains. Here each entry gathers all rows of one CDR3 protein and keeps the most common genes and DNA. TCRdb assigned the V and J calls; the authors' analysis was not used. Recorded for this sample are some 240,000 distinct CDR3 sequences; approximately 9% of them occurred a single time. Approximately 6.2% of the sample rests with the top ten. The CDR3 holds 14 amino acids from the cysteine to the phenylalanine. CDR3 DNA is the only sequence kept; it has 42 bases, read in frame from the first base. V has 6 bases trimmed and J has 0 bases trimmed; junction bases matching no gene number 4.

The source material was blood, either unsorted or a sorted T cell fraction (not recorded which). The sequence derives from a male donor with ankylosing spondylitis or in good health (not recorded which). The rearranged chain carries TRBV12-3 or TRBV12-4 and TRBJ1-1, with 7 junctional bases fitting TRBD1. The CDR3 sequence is CASRLQGLNTEAFF. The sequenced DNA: TGTGCCAGCAGGCTACAGGGGCTGAACACTGAAGCTTTCTTT.